This T cell receptor beta chain was identified in a study of CD8 T cells in ankylosing spondylitis (dated by TCRdb to the late 2010s). As for the study more broadly: To find TCR variants linked to disease, the study profiled T cell receptor beta repertoires in ankylosing spondylitis patients and healthy donors. The full study cohort comprised about 23 ankylosing spondylitis patients and some 100 healthy donors. Peripheral blood samples were taken, and synovial fluid was additionally collected from ankylosing spondylitis patients. On the study overall, not on this receptor specifically: The disease-linked clones showed a CD8+ phenotype and occurred at relatively low frequencies in peripheral blood. Some motif variants were previously reported in synovial fluid and blood of reactive arthritis patients, suggesting common disease-initiation mechanisms. The disease-linked clones were reported to be significantly enriched in matched synovial fluid samples from ankylosing spondylitis patients. A TCR beta motif made up of several highly homologous amino acid variants appeared to be characteristic of blood from ankylosing spondylitis patients.

TCRdb records Illumina HiSeq 2500 as the sequencer. Quantitative 5'-RACE with molecular barcodes was used to prepare TCR beta libraries. As for the authors' bioinformatics: Disease-linked TCR variants were identified with a new computational method built on a probabilistic model of VDJ rearrangement. The public sequencing data were trimmed at Q25 with fastp and processed into clonotypes with MiXCR by TCRdb, which kept only in-frame beta chains. Here each entry gathers all rows of one CDR3 protein and keeps the most common genes and DNA. In this record, the V and J calls reflect TCRdb's handling and not the investigators' own analysis. This sample gives about 260,000 distinct CDR3 sequences in total; roughly 20% of them show up just once. Less than 9% of the sample is in the top ten clones. With regard to this clonotype: This receptor's antigen is unknown. No much larger clone is present one base from it, and per-base qualities are unavailable.

The receptor's source is a male donor with ankylosing spondylitis or in good health (not recorded which). The sequenced sample was blood, either unsorted or a sorted T cell fraction (not recorded which).

The bases are TGTGCCAGCAGTGACGGGGTTAACTATGGCTACACCTTC. This encodes CASSDGVNYGYTF. The rearranged segments are TRBV6-6 and TRBJ1-2, with the D gene not clear enough to name. The CDR3 measures 13 amino acids from cysteine to phenylalanine. Only CDR3 DNA is held: 39 bases, read in frame from base 1. Trimming at the junction amounts to 5 bases on V and 1 base on J, and the germline ends lie 8 bases apart. Based on the germline V gene (reference sequence), the CDR1 and CDR2 sequences are MNHNY and SVGAGI.